Presented here are 27 T cell receptor beta chains from one specimen sequenced in a study of regulatory T cells in long-lasting Graves disease. iRepertoire HTBI primers and Arm-PCR of CDR3 regions built TCR beta libraries. TCRdb fed the multiplex PCR reads into MiXCR, producing one record per CDR3 protein. The sample yields roughly 610,000 distinct CDR3 sequences, about 15% seen once. Time point in this sample: newly diagnosed GD, antithyroid drugs for less than 3 months. Extracted PBMC RNA gave rise to the TCR library. This sample was also put to use in a study of T cells in Graves' hyperthyroidism and ophthalmopathy.

The specimen comprised peripheral blood mononuclear cells (PBMCs), sampled at new diagnosis, from a patient treated with antithyroid drugs. These receptors originate from a man between 18 and 29 years old with Graves disease.

V usage is TRBV19 and J usage is TRBJ2-7; D may be TRBD2 (6 bases). The length of the CDR3 is 15 residues. Trimming cost V 5 bases and J 0 bases, with 14 bases left between them. Germline-derived CDR1 and CDR2 are LNHDA and SQIVND (reference sequence). CDR3 in amino acids: CASSPAGLGSYEQYF. The CDR3 DNA follows: TGTGCCAGTAGTCCCGCGGGGTTGGGCTCCTACGAGCAGTACTTC.

This clonotype was seen at least ten times. The chain couples TRBV6-5 to TRBJ1-2; D uncertain. CDR1 and CDR2 from the germline V gene are MNHEY and SVGAGI. The CDR3 has 16 residues. V was pared by 1 base and J by 2 bases, with 14 bases between. The DNA of the CDR3 is TGTGCCAGCAGTTACTTTGGACGGCAGACAAACTATGGCTACACCTTC. Amino acids: CASSYFGRQTNYGYTF.

This clonotype came up many times. V and J are TRBV27 and TRBJ2-7; TRBD2 matches 13 bases. V shed 5 bases, J shed 5 bases, and the junction held 6 bases outside the gene matches. This CDR3 region has 15 residues. The germline V gene encodes CDR1 MNHEY and CDR2 SMNVEV (reference sequence). This CDR3 reads CASSPWTSGRDEQYF. The CDR3, as DNA: TGTGCCAGCAGTCCTTGGACTAGCGGGAGAGACGAGCAGTACTTC.

Many counts were recorded for this clonotype. This chain uses TRBV10-3 with TRBJ1-6, with 8 bases that match TRBD1. This CDR3 has 15 residues. The V gene's germline CDR1 is ENHRY and CDR2 SYGVKD. With 4 bases clipped from V and 9 bases from J, the junction kept 8 bases outside the gene matches. CDR3 nucleotides: TGTGCCATCAGTGCGGCGACAGGGGATCGTTCACCCCTCCACTTT. It codes for CAISAATGDRSPLHF.

Ten or more counts support this clonotype. CDR3 sequence reads: CASSLSSGTYNEQFF. As DNA, the CDR3 is TGTGCCAGCAGTTTATCTTCCGGAACCTACAATGAGCAGTTCTTC. The chain carries TRBV11-2 and TRBJ2-1; no clear D gene. V was pared by 6 bases and J by 2 bases, with 14 bases between. Germline V gene data show CDR1 as SGHAT and CDR2 as FQNNGV. The CDR3 has 15 amino acids. The variable domain in full, completed from reference TRBV11-2 and TRBJ2-1, reads EAGVAQSPRYKIIEKRQSVAFWCNPISGHATLYWYQQILGQGPKLLIQFQNNGVVDDSQLPKDRFSAERLKGVDSTLKIQPAKLEDSAVYLCASSLSSGTYNEQFFGPGTRLTVL.

V usage is TRBV19 and J usage is TRBJ2-7, with no clear D. The CDR3 totals 14 residues. The germline CDR1 and CDR2 sequences are LNHDA and SQIVND (reference sequence). The V gene lost 9 bases and the J gene lost 4 bases, with 19 bases spanning the gap. The CDR3 DNA reads as TGTGCCAGCAACTGGGGTCTCCAAGAATACGAGCAGTACTTC. This encodes CASNWGLQEYEQYF.

This clonotype was seen only a few times. A much larger clone lies a single base off, so this may be a read error. V and J are TRBV6-5 and TRBJ2-1, with D uncertain. The CDR3 covers 13 residues. The germline V gene encodes CDR1 MNHEY and CDR2 SVGAGI. In nucleotides, the CDR3 is TGTGCCAGCAATTACGATGGCTACAATGAGCAGTTCTTC. Its translation: CASNYDGYNEQFF.

This chain joins TRBV29-1 and TRBJ2-2; 9 bases are a match to TRBD2. The V segment lost 8 bases and the J segment 0 bases; nucleotides outside the gene matches: 16. This CDR3 contains 18 residues. Germline CDR1 is SQVTM and CDR2 is ANQGSEA. This CDR3 reads CSPRGLAGPNANTGELFF. The CDR3 bases are TGCAGCCCCCGCGGGCTAGCGGGACCCAACGCGAACACCGGGGAGCTGTTTTTT.

This clonotype was detected once. The chain couples TRBV29-1 to TRBJ1-1; no clear D gene. Deletions cut 8 bases from V and 2 bases from J, with 15 bases between. CDR1 and CDR2 (germline): SQVTM, ANQGSEA. CDR3 size: 13 residues. The CDR3 sequence is CSTAAGINTEAFF. CDR3 nucleotide sequence: TGCAGCACCGCGGCGGGGATCAACACTGAAGCTTTCTTT.

This clonotype occurred a few times. This chain links TRBV13 with TRBJ2-1, with D possibly called TRBD1 or TRBD2 (6 bases each). CDR3 length: 15 amino acids. Germline values: CDR1 PRHDT, CDR2 FYEKMQ (reference sequence). Trimming took off 4 bases at V and 2 bases at J, with 12 bases between the two ends. The CDR3 protein is CASSSGGTAYNEQFF. The DNA for the CDR3 is TGTGCCAGCAGCTCCGGGGGCACAGCCTACAATGAGCAGTTCTTC.

This chain links TRBV30 with TRBJ2-7; 9 bases align to TRBD1. This CDR3 spans 14 amino acids. Trimming cost V 2 bases and J 4 bases; bases outside gene matches: 6. Germline values: CDR1 GTSNPN, CDR2 SVGIG (reference sequence). DNA of the CDR3: TGTGCCTGGAGTCCCGGGACAGGGATATACGAGCAGTACTTC. Protein product: CAWSPGTGIYEQYF.

This chain uses TRBV27 with TRBJ1-1; tentative D call: TRBD1 (6 bases). Germline loops: CDR1 MNHEY, CDR2 SMNVEV (reference sequence). CDR3 length: 16 residues. V lost 5 bases, J lost 0 bases, and 16 bases lay in between. CDR3 in DNA: TGTGCCAGCAGTCCTCGGACAGATTTCATGAACACTGAAGCTTTCTTT. The encoded protein is CASSPRTDFMNTEAFF.

This chain connects TRBV9 to TRBJ2-1; 11 bases align to TRBD1. CDR3 length equals 19 residues. V was clipped by 1 base and J by 1 base; unmatched bases: 10. Germline loops: CDR1 SGDLS, CDR2 YYNGEE. CDR3 DNA: TGTGCCAGCAGCGTATCCAGGACAGGGGGCGCAGGTTCCTACAATGAGCAGTTCTTC. Protein sequence: CASSVSRTGGAGSYNEQFF.

The chain joins TRBV5-6 to TRBJ1-4; weak D call: TRBD1 (5 bases). The CDR3 has 15 residues. CDR1 and CDR2 from the germline V gene are SGHDT and YYEEEE. V was shortened by 2 bases and J by 0 bases, with 8 bases between the two germline ends. CDR3 loop: CASSFQGPTNEKLFF. CDR3 nucleotide sequence: TGTGCCAGCAGCTTCCAGGGCCCAACTAATGAAAAACTGTTTTTT.

The J gene is TRBJ2-3, the V gene TRBV7-6, with D perhaps matching TRBD2 (5 bases). Trimming stripped 3 bases from V and 0 bases from J, with 7 bases between. The CDR3 loop spans 14 amino acids. Germline CDR1 reads SGHVS; CDR2 reads FNYEAQ. The CDR3 DNA reads TGTGCCAGCAGCTTTATAGCGAGCACAGATACGCAGTATTTT. It translates to CASSFIASTDTQYF.

Only a few counts were recorded for this clonotype. The CDR3 DNA sequence: TGTGCCAGCAGTTTTCGGTCGCAGGGCTACAATGAGCAGTTCTTC. Its protein product is CASSFRSQGYNEQFF. This chain connects TRBV12-3 or TRBV12-4 to TRBJ2-1; D might be TRBD1 (5 bases). Trimming stripped 3 bases from V and 3 bases from J, with 12 bases between. This CDR3 contains 15 residues.

This clonotype was seen ten or more times. The gene calls are TRBV12-3 or TRBV12-4 and TRBJ1-6; 8 bases agree with TRBD1. The CDR3 sequence is 13 residues long. Losses at the gene ends were 7 bases for V and 9 bases for J; bases not matched to a gene: 5. The DNA for the CDR3 is TGTGCCAGCATCCAGGGGGCGGGTTCACCCCTCCACTTT. This sequence encodes CASIQGAGSPLHF.

V gene TRBV5-1 combines with J gene TRBJ1-2, with TRBD1 identical over 7 bases. Unmatched junction bases numbered 11, after V lost 3 bases and J lost 6 bases. This CDR3 is 15 amino acids long. Germline loops: CDR1 SGHRS, CDR2 YFSETQ. The CDR3 region is CASSYGTADGNGYTF. CDR3 nucleotides: TGCGCCAGCAGCTACGGGACAGCTGATGGTAATGGCTACACCTTC.

Many counts were recorded for this clonotype. The rearrangement joins TRBV6-5 to TRBJ1-1, with TRBD1 matching 10 bases. The germline V gene encodes CDR1 MNHEY and CDR2 SVGAGI. The CDR3 consists of 16 residues. J gave up 4 bases and V 0 bases, and 5 bases lay outside the gene matches. The chain's CDR3 is CASSYSTGGESTEAFF. Written as DNA, the CDR3 is TGTGCCAGCAGTTACTCGACAGGGGGCGAAAGCACTGAAGCTTTCTTT.

This clonotype was seen at least ten times. The chain combines TRBV12-3 or TRBV12-4 with TRBJ2-1; D gene uncertain. The length of the CDR3 is 13 residues. The V end lost 3 bases, the J end lost 14 bases, and 17 bases lay between the germline ends. DNA for the CDR3: TGTGCCAGCAGTTTTGGGCACCCCCTAAGGGAGTTCTTC. Amino acid sequence: CASSFGHPLREFF.

The chain links TRBV9 to TRBJ2-7; 11 bases match TRBD2. The CDR3 is 15 residues long. The V gene end was trimmed by 3 bases and the J gene end by 2 bases; junction bases not matched to a gene: 4. CDR1 and CDR2 (germline): SGDLS, YYNGEE. CDR3 nucleotide sequence: TGTGCCAGCAGCGCATCGGGACTAGCGGCCTACGAGCAGTACTTC. Translating gives CASSASGLAAYEQYF.

This clonotype was found many times. The genes are TRBV2 and TRBJ2-2; TRBD1 is a possible D gene (6 bases). The V end lost 7 bases, the J end lost 5 bases, and 14 bases lay between the germline ends. Germline lookup yields CDR1 SNHLY and CDR2 FYNNEI. The CDR3 spans 14 residues. CDR3 sequence reads: CASNSQGQTGELFF. CDR3 DNA sequence: TGTGCCAGCAATTCACAGGGTCAGACCGGGGAGCTGTTTTTT.

On this clonotype: A much more abundant neighbour one base away suggests this may be a read error. The chain combines TRBV18 with TRBJ2-1, with 7 bases aligning to TRBD1. Germline lookup yields CDR1 KGHSH and CDR2 LQKENI. The CDR3 runs 16 residues. In DNA form, the CDR3 reads TGTGTCAGCTCACCACCGCGACAGGGTTCCTACAATGAGCAGTTCTTC. As protein: CVSSPPRQGSYNEQFF.

Comment on this clonotype: Lacking the conserved final phenylalanine or tryptophan, this CDR3 likely reflects a read error. This sequence joins TRBV9 and TRBJ2-3, with 8 bases aligning to TRBD1. Germline-derived CDR1 and CDR2 are SGDLS and YYNGEE. The CDR3 length is 15 residues. The V gene end was trimmed by 4 bases and the J gene end by 5 bases; junction bases not matched to a gene: 9. The chain's CDR3 is CASSTYRGERDTQYL. DNA for the CDR3: TGTGCCAGCAGCACTTACAGGGGGGAAAGAGATACGCAGTATCTT.

This clonotype has more than one count but fewer than ten. A much bigger clone sits one base away, suggesting this may be a read error. The chain uses TRBV13 and TRBJ2-7; no clear D gene. Trimming removed 5 bases from V and 3 bases from J, with 5 bases in between. This CDR3 is built from 11 residues. The germline CDR1 and CDR2 sequences are PRHDT and FYEKMQ (reference sequence). CDR3 sequence reads: CASSHYYEQYF. CDR3 sequence (DNA): TGTGCCAGCAGCCATTACTACGAGCAGTACTTC.

This clonotype occurred a few times. This sequence joins TRBV29-1 and TRBJ2-5; 8 nucleotides match TRBD1. The CDR3 is 14 residues long. Per the germline V gene, CDR1 is SQVTM and CDR2 is ANQGSEA. Trimming took 6 bases from V and 1 from J; bases not matched to a gene: 7. The CDR3 sequence: CSVRDRQTQETQYF. CDR3 nucleotide sequence: TGCAGCGTCCGGGACAGGCAAACCCAAGAGACCCAGTACTTC.

This clonotype was counted ten times or more. The chain combines TRBV20-1 with TRBJ2-1, with TRBD2 identical over 9 bases. In germline, CDR1 is DFQATT, CDR2 SNEGSKA (reference sequence). The CDR3 sequence is 16 residues long. The V segment lost 2 bases and the J segment 3 bases; nucleotides outside the gene matches: 8. CDR3 residues: CSARTISGSIYNEQFF. The CDR3 DNA follows: TGCAGTGCTAGAACGATTAGCGGGAGTATCTACAATGAGCAGTTCTTC.